Following are 17 T cell receptor beta chains from one sample sequenced in a study of blood T cell repertoires in COVID-19. Data came from immunoSEQ multiplex PCR; TCRdb stores just in-frame clones and leaves some out. The sample lists 150,000 to 200,000 clones; roughly 80% were seen once. Sequencing was done on a sample of PBMCs or T cells enriched from blood (not recorded which). Every receptor here comes from a woman in her sixties with acute COVID-19.

The chain uses TRBV30 and TRBJ1-4; no reliable D call. Between the trimmed V and J ends, which lost 1 base and 0 bases, there was a span of 9 bases. The CDR3 consists of 15 residues. Germline V gene lookup returns CDR1 GTSNPN and CDR2 SVGIG (reference sequence). CDR3: CAWSGGPATNEKLFF. CDR3 in DNA: TGTGCCTGGAGTGGCGGGCCGGCAACTAATGAAAAACTGTTTTTT.

A single count supports this clone. V and J are TRBV7-9 and TRBJ2-1, with D perhaps TRBD1 (6 bases). The CDR3 is 13 residues long. The ends were cut back, 1 base at V and 15 bases at J, with 16 bases in the middle. Germline V gene sequence: CDR1 SEHNR, CDR2 FQNEAQ (reference sequence). For the CDR3, the DNA is TGTGCCAGCAGCTTAGTTCCTGCGCAGGGGCTGTTCTTC. Translation: CASSLVPAQGLFF.

The chain uses TRBV4-1 and TRBJ1-1; 9 bases are a match to TRBD1. Looked up from germline, CDR1 is MGHRA and CDR2 is YSYEKL. V shed 3 bases and J 1 base; nucleotides not matched to a gene: 6. This CDR3 comprises 16 residues. The CDR3 DNA sequence: TGCGCCAGCAGCCATCTCTGGGGACAGGGGAACACTGAAGCTTTCTTT. This gives the protein CASSHLWGQGNTEAFF.

The rearrangement joins TRBV3-1 (or the pseudogene TRBV3-2) to TRBJ2-1; 11 nucleotides match TRBD2. This CDR3 comprises 18 residues. Germline-derived CDR1 and CDR2 are LGHDT and YNNKEL (reference sequence). V dropped 1 base and J dropped 5; count of bases not matched to a gene: 10. The DNA for the CDR3 is TGTGCCAGCAGCCAAGTCGATCGGAGACTAGCGGGACACAATGAGCAGTTCTTC. It is translated as CASSQVDRRLAGHNEQFF.

The CDR3 DNA is TGCGCCAGCAGCCAAGGCTTTCGGAACAGGGGCTACACCTTC. Translating it yields CASSQGFRNRGYTF. The chain combines TRBV4-1 with TRBJ1-2; D may be TRBD1 (5 bases). Trimming shortened V by 1 base and J by 8 bases, and 14 bases separated the two germline ends. Germline CDR1 reads MGHRA; CDR2 reads YSYEKL. CDR3 length: 14 amino acids.

The chain joins TRBV5-1 to TRBJ1-5; possibly TRBD1 for D (5 bases). The length of the CDR3 is 15 residues. Trimming took off 0 bases at V and 2 bases at J, with 9 bases between the two ends. From germline, CDR1 is SGHRS and CDR2 YFSETQ. CDR3 region: CASSLEGQGNQPQHF. Written as DNA, the CDR3 is TGCGCCAGCAGCTTGGAGGGGCAAGGCAATCAGCCCCAGCATTTT. The variable domain in full, completed from reference TRBV5-1 and TRBJ1-5, reads KAGVTQTPRYLIKTRGQQVTLSCSPISGHRSVSWYQQTPGQGLQFLFEYFSETQRNKGNFPGRFSGRQFSNSRSEMNVSTLELGDSALYLCASSLEGQGNQPQHFGDGTRLSIL.

This sequence joins TRBV14 and TRBJ1-6, with D maybe TRBD1 (5 bases). V was pared by 1 base and J by 9 bases, with 16 bases between. This CDR3 has 16 amino acids. In germline, CDR1 is SGHDN, CDR2 FVKESK. The CDR3 loop reads CASSQALAGMGSPLHF. For the CDR3, the DNA is TGTGCCAGCAGCCAAGCACTGGCAGGGATGGGTTCACCCCTCCACTTT.

This chain uses TRBV9 with TRBJ2-1; perhaps TRBD1 as D (6 bases). Germline CDR1 and CDR2: SGDLS and YYNGEE. CDR3 length: 15 amino acids. Trimming shortened V by 3 bases and J by 10 bases, and 20 bases separated the two germline ends. For the CDR3, the DNA is TGTGCCAGCAGCGCACAGGGACGGACCTTCCGGGAGCAGTTCTTC. This translates into CASSAQGRTFREQFF.

The chain recombines TRBV30 with TRBJ2-7; TRBD2 might be the D (6 bases). This CDR3 comprises 12 residues. CDR1 is GTSNPN and CDR2 is SVGIG in the germline V gene (reference sequence). Trimming removed 2 bases from V and 5 bases from J, with 10 bases in between. The CDR3 DNA sequence: TGTGCCTGGAGTCGGGGGAACCACGAGCAGTACTTC. Translated: CAWSRGNHEQYF.

The V gene is TRBV30, the J gene TRBJ2-7, with D perhaps TRBD1 (6 bases). Trimming pared 2 bases from V and 2 bases from J, leaving 10 bases between. In germline, CDR1 is GTSNPN, CDR2 SVGIG (reference sequence). This CDR3 has 13 residues. The CDR3 region is CAWSLNRAYEQYF. In DNA, the CDR3 is TGTGCCTGGAGTTTGAACAGGGCCTACGAGCAGTACTTC. The full variable domain, its missing parts supplied by reference TRBV30 and TRBJ2-7, is SQTIHQWPATLVQPVGSPLSLECTVEGTSNPNLYWYRQAAGRGLQLLFYSVGIGQISSEVPQNLSASRPQDRQFILSSKKLLLSDSGFYLCAWSLNRAYEQYFGPGTRLTVT.

CDR3 residues: CAWTEGTGGLGNTIYF. The CDR3 nucleotides read TGTGCCTGGACTGAAGGAACAGGGGGTCTCGGAAACACCATATATTTT. The chain has TRBV30 and TRBJ1-3, with 8 nucleotides matching TRBD1. This CDR3 contains 16 residues. V trimming: 4 bases; J trimming: 4 bases; junction bases outside the gene matches: 12. In germline, CDR1 is GTSNPN, CDR2 SVGIG (reference sequence). Supplemented by reference TRBV30 and TRBJ1-3, the full variable domain reads SQTIHQWPATLVQPVGSPLSLECTVEGTSNPNLYWYRQAAGRGLQLLFYSVGIGQISSEVPQNLSASRPQDRQFILSSKKLLLSDSGFYLCAWTEGTGGLGNTIYFGEGSWLTVV.

This chain uses TRBV6-2 or TRBV6-3 with TRBJ2-7, with unresolved D. CDR1 is MNHEY and CDR2 is SVGEGT in the germline V gene. The CDR3 is 13 residues long. Trimming pared 6 bases from V and 3 bases from J, leaving 12 bases between. The CDR3 DNA is TGTGCCAGCAGCGACTCGACGGACTACGAGCAGTACTTC. Protein sequence: CASSDSTDYEQYF.

This chain links TRBV6-1 with TRBJ2-7, with D possibly TRBD1 on 6 matching bases. The CDR3 runs to 13 residues. The germline gives CDR1 MNHNS, CDR2 SASEGT. The germline V and J ends were trimmed by 0 bases and 3 bases, with 6 bases remaining between them. The CDR3 here is CASSEARGYEQYV. The CDR3, as DNA: TGTGCCAGCAGTGAAGCCAGGGGCTACGAGCAGTACGTC.

DNA of the CDR3: TGTGCCAGCAGTTACAGCCTAACTAATTCACCCCTCCACTTT. Translated: CASSYSLTNSPLHF. The chain joins TRBV6-2 or TRBV6-3 to TRBJ1-6, with D unclear. The CDR3 covers 14 residues. Trimming cost V 2 bases and J 6 bases, with 8 bases left between them. The germline V gene encodes CDR1 MNHEY and CDR2 SVGEGT.

This clone was observed a single time. The rearrangement joins TRBV12-3 or TRBV12-4 to TRBJ1-1; D not certain. Trimming removed 2 bases from V and 10 bases from J, with 14 bases in between. This CDR3 is built from 13 residues. The CDR3 nucleotides are TGTGCCAGCAGTTTACGATACACCGAACCAGCTTTCTTT. It encodes CASSLRYTEPAFF.

The chain combines TRBV3-1 (or the pseudogene TRBV3-2) with TRBJ2-5, with D possibly TRBD1 on 5 matching bases. Germline-derived CDR1 and CDR2 are LGHDT and YNNKEL (reference sequence). The CDR3 runs 14 residues. V gave up 4 bases and J gave up 5 bases, with 14 bases separating them. The CDR3 DNA reads TGTGCCAGCAGCCCCGGTCAGGGTATGGAGACCCAGTACTTC. Translated: CASSPGQGMETQYF.

The chain is built from TRBV7-6 and TRBJ2-1; no firm D call. The CDR3 is made up of 15 amino acids. Germline CDR1 SGHVS, CDR2 FNYEAQ. V shed 1 base and J shed 1 base, with 8 bases lying between them. CDR3 residues: CASSLEARSYNEQFF. Written as DNA, the CDR3 is TGTGCCAGCAGCTTAGAAGCGCGATCCTACAATGAGCAGTTCTTC.